A single sample is the source of the 28 T cell receptor beta chains below, sequenced in a study of radiotherapy plus CTLA-4 blockade in lung cancer. Repertoires were generated with immunoSEQ multiplex PCR, while TCRdb's copy carries only in-frame clones and drops some. The table has more than 55,000 clones, more than 60% seen once. The sequenced sample was peripheral blood, obtained from a patient treated with radiotherapy plus ipilimumab. Receptor source: a human donor with non-small cell lung cancer who had a partial response to radiotherapy plus ipilimumab.

V and J are TRBV19 and TRBJ1-1; no clear D gene. The germline V gene has CDR1 LNHDA and CDR2 SQIVND (reference sequence). CDR3 length equals 14 residues. V dropped 6 bases and J dropped 1 base, with 12 bases sitting between them. The CDR3, as DNA: TGTGCCAGTAGCACTGGAGGTGGGAACACTGAAGCTTTCTTT. Amino acids: CASSTGGGNTEAFF.

This chain's CDR3 is CASRPAESYNSPLHF. In DNA form, the CDR3 reads TGTGCCAGCAGACCCGCTGAGTCCTATAATTCACCCCTCCACTTT. V gene TRBV6-1 combines with J gene TRBJ1-6; D is unresolved. This CDR3 spans 15 amino acids. Germline V CDR1 and CDR2: MNHNS, SASEGT. Trimming removed 6 bases from V and 1 base from J, with 10 bases in between.

J is TRBJ1-4 and V is TRBV9, with 7 bases matching TRBD1. J lost 4 bases, V lost 4 bases, and 10 bases had no gene match. CDR1 SGDLS and CDR2 YYNGEE come from the germline V gene. This CDR3 spans 16 amino acids. Written as DNA, the CDR3 is TGTGCCAGCAGCTTAACAGTGGGACAGAGTAATGAAAAACTGTTTTTT. Amino acids: CASSLTVGQSNEKLFF.

The V gene is TRBV18, the J gene TRBJ2-7; 9 nucleotides match TRBD1. CDR1 is KGHSH, CDR2 LQKENI, per germline. The ends lost 3 bases at V and 2 bases at J; junction bases unmatched: 5. There are 15 residues in the CDR3. As DNA, the CDR3 is TGTGCCAGCTCACCTTGGGACAGGGTTACCTACGAGCAGTACTTC. Translated, it gives CASSPWDRVTYEQYF.

This chain joins TRBV5-6 and TRBJ1-1, with a weak D call TRBD1 (6 bases). This CDR3 has 14 residues. CDR1 is SGHDT and CDR2 is YYEEEE in the germline V gene. V was clipped by 4 bases and J by 6 bases, with 16 bases between them. DNA of the CDR3: TGTGCCAGCAGCACCATATCAGGGGCCTCTGAAGCTTTCTTT. Protein product: CASSTISGASEAFF.

The chain uses TRBV6-5 and TRBJ2-7, with D perhaps matching TRBD1 (5 bases). The CDR3 length is 13 residues. V dropped 7 bases and J dropped 5 bases, with 15 bases sitting between them. The germline CDR1 and CDR2 sequences are MNHEY and SVGAGI. The CDR3 DNA reads TGTGCCAGCAATCAAAGGGGAAAGAACGAGCAGTACTTC. The encoded protein is CASNQRGKNEQYF.

V usage is TRBV28 and J usage is TRBJ1-2, with 8 positions matching TRBD1. Germline V lookup: CDR1 MDHEN, CDR2 SYDVKM. V shed 6 bases, J shed 4 bases, and the junction held 7 bases outside the gene matches. The CDR3 runs 14 residues. CDR3 DNA: TGTGCCAGCAGAACAGGGGGAGATGCCTATGGCTACACCTTC. Translated: CASRTGGDAYGYTF.

The genes are TRBV5-1 and TRBJ2-1, with 12 bases fitting TRBD2. The CDR3 consists of 15 residues. V gave up 5 bases and J gave up 3 bases; unmatched junction bases: 3. In germline, CDR1 is SGHRS, CDR2 YFSETQ. CDR3 sequence (DNA): TGCGCCAGCAGGTCTAGCGGGGGGGGCTACAATGAGCAGTTCTTC. This sequence encodes CASRSSGGGYNEQFF. The variable domain in full, completed from reference TRBV5-1 and TRBJ2-1, reads KAGVTQTPRYLIKTRGQQVTLSCSPISGHRSVSWYQQTPGQGLQFLFEYFSETQRNKGNFPGRFSGRQFSNSRSEMNVSTLELGDSALYLCASRSSGGGYNEQFFGPGTRLTVL.

This chain's CDR3 is CASSLNRGETQYF. Written as DNA, the CDR3 is TGTGCCAGCAGCTTAAATAGGGGAGAGACCCAGTACTTC. The chain recombines TRBV7-2 with TRBJ2-5; TRBD1 is a possible D gene (5 bases). Trimming left V 2 bases short and J 4 bases short, with 8 bases between. CDR3 length: 13 residues. Looked up from germline, CDR1 is SGHTA and CDR2 is FQGNSA.

The rearrangement uses TRBV25-1 and TRBJ2-3, with D maybe TRBD2 (6 bases). This CDR3 has 13 residues. Per germline, CDR1 MGHDK and CDR2 SYGVNS. V shed 8 bases and J shed 9 bases, with 18 bases lying between them. Written as DNA, the CDR3 is TGTGCCAGCTCCGGGACTGAAACACTAACGCAGTATTTT. Protein sequence: CASSGTETLTQYF. Based on the CDR3 plus reference TRBV25-1 and TRBJ2-3, the full variable domain is EADIYQTPRYLVIGTGKKITLECSQTMGHDKMYWYQQDPGMELHLIHYSYGVNSTEKGDLSSESTVSRIRTEHFPLTLESARPSHTSQYLCASSGTETLTQYFGPGTRLTVL.

This clone was recorded once. The gene calls are TRBV6-5 and TRBJ1-4; D possibly corresponds to TRBD1 (6 bases). V was trimmed by 6 bases and J by 8 bases, leaving 16 bases between them. The CDR3 length is 14 residues. Germline CDR1 is MNHEY and CDR2 is SVGAGI. The CDR3 nucleotides read TGTGCCAGCAGACAACAGGGTTTAAGGGAAAAACTGTTTTTT. It translates to CASRQQGLREKLFF.

This clone was found a few times. At one end the junction does not follow the germline gene, possibly because of a read error. V gene TRBV6-5 combines with J gene TRBJ1-1; D not certain. CDR3 length equals 11 residues. Germline assignment: CDR1 MNHEY and CDR2 SVGAGI. The CDR3 DNA follows: TGTGCCACCAGTTATCGCACTGAAGCTTTCTTT. It yields the protein CATSYRTEAFF.

The V call is TRBV29-1, the J call TRBJ1-5, with TRBD1 matching over 8 bases. The CDR3 loop spans 16 amino acids. From germline, CDR1 is SQVTM and CDR2 ANQGSEA. V lost 4 bases to trimming and J lost 0 bases; unmatched junction nucleotides: 8. The CDR3 bases are TGCAGCGTTGGAGGTCCCGGACAGGGTAGCAATCAGCCCCAGCATTTT. This sequence encodes CSVGGPGQGSNQPQHF.

The CDR3 coding sequence is TGTGCCAGCAGCGGAAGGGAGGGGACCAAGGCCTATGGCTACACCTTC. It encodes CASSGREGTKAYGYTF. The V call is TRBV9, the J call TRBJ1-2; perhaps TRBD1 as D (5 bases). The CDR3 length is 16 residues. Germline loops: CDR1 SGDLS, CDR2 YYNGEE. V was pared by 3 bases and J by 4 bases, with 19 bases between. The full variable domain, with the rest looked up from reference TRBV9 and TRBJ1-2, is DSGVTQTPKHLITATGQRVTLRCSPRSGDLSVYWYQQSLDQGLQFLIQYYNGEERAKGNILERFSAQQFPDLHSELNLSSLELGDSALYFCASSGREGTKAYGYTFGSGTRLTVV.

The chain is built from TRBV14 and TRBJ2-2, with D maybe TRBD1 (6 bases). The CDR3 runs to 16 residues. The V and J ends lost 0 bases and 4 bases respectively, with 12 bases between them. Germline loops: CDR1 SGHDN, CDR2 FVKESK. In DNA, the CDR3 is TGTGCCAGCAGCCAAGATCGTTTGGGGGCCACCGGGGAGCTGTTTTTT. Encoded protein: CASSQDRLGATGELFF.

The chain recombines TRBV23-1 with TRBJ1-1; the match to TRBD1 covers 10 bases. TRBV23-1 belongs to the ORF category, with a function that is uncertain. Trimming took 7 bases from V and 8 from J; bases not matched to a gene: 13. The CDR3 totals 15 residues. The CDR3 loop is CASMSRVGQGSEAFF. CDR3 nucleotides: TGCGCCAGCATGTCAAGGGTGGGACAGGGGTCCGAAGCTTTCTTT.

The V call is TRBV27, the J call TRBJ2-3, with 8 bases fitting TRBD2. The germline CDR1 and CDR2 sequences are MNHEY and SMNVEV (reference sequence). This CDR3 is built from 15 residues. J lost 5 bases, V lost 5 bases, and 9 bases had no gene match. Here the CDR3 reads CASSPEIAGLDTQYF. CDR3 nucleotides: TGTGCCAGCAGTCCGGAGATAGCGGGGTTAGATACGCAGTATTTT.

The CDR3 protein is CASSAKQGAVHGYTF. The CDR3 bases are TGTGCCAGCAGTGCAAAACAGGGGGCAGTGCATGGCTACACCTTC. The chain carries TRBV27 and TRBJ1-2; 9 bases map to TRBD1. The CDR3 runs to 15 residues. Germline V lookup: CDR1 MNHEY, CDR2 SMNVEV (reference sequence). The ends lost 5 bases at V and 6 bases at J; junction bases unmatched: 10.

The chain is built from TRBV29-1 and TRBJ2-2; a weak D match, TRBD1 (8 bases). Per the germline V gene, CDR1 is SQVTM and CDR2 is ANQGSEA. This CDR3 comprises 15 residues. V dropped 7 bases and J dropped 5 bases, with 20 bases sitting between them. CDR3 region: CSASTGGGLTGELFF. CDR3 nucleotides: TGCAGCGCCTCAACAGGGGGGGGGCTAACCGGGGAGCTGTTTTTT.

The rearrangement joins TRBV28 to TRBJ1-2; tentative D call: TRBD1 (6 bases). The CDR3 runs to 13 residues. The germline gives CDR1 MDHEN, CDR2 SYDVKM. The ends were cut back, 6 bases at V and 8 bases at J, with 16 bases in the middle. The CDR3 DNA reads TGTGCCAGCAGGGATCGGACAGCTCTAGGCTACACCTTC. This sequence encodes CASRDRTALGYTF.

The V gene is TRBV7-2, the J gene TRBJ2-6; unclear D gene. The length of the CDR3 is 16 residues. The V end lost 5 bases, the J end lost 0 bases, and 11 bases lay between the germline ends. Germline V lookup: CDR1 SGHTA, CDR2 FQGNSA. This CDR3 reads CASSISRLSGANVLTF. In nucleotides, the CDR3 is TGTGCCAGCAGCATATCTCGTCTCTCTGGGGCCAACGTCCTGACTTTC.

The CDR3, as DNA: TGTGCCAGCAGGGACAGGGAGAACACTGAAGCTTTCTTT. Amino acid sequence: CASRDRENTEAFF. V gene TRBV25-1 combines with J gene TRBJ1-1; 8 bases fit TRBD1. This CDR3 is built from 13 residues. The J segment lost 1 base and the V segment lost 6 bases, leaving 1 base of the junction unmatched. The germline CDR1 and CDR2 sequences are MGHDK and SYGVNS. The full variable domain, its missing parts supplied by reference TRBV25-1 and TRBJ1-1, is EADIYQTPRYLVIGTGKKITLECSQTMGHDKMYWYQQDPGMELHLIHYSYGVNSTEKGDLSSESTVSRIRTEHFPLTLESARPSHTSQYLCASRDRENTEAFFGQGTRLTVV.

The genes are TRBV10-1 and TRBJ1-6; TRBD1 might be the D (6 bases). The CDR3 has 15 residues. The V end lost 5 bases, the J end lost 2 bases, and 10 bases lay between the germline ends. Germline CDR1 reads WNHNN; CDR2 reads SYGVQD (reference sequence). CDR3 in DNA: TGCGCCAGCAGTATCGGACAGCCCTATAATTCACCCCTCCACTTT. Translation: CASSIGQPYNSPLHF.

The table lists this clone with a few counts. The V gene is TRBV28, the J gene TRBJ1-6; 11 bases fit TRBD1. J was trimmed by 9 bases and V by 5 bases; bases with no gene match: 6. The germline CDR1 and CDR2 sequences are MDHEN and SYDVKM. The CDR3 runs 15 residues. The CDR3 DNA reads TGTGCCAGCAGTCTAGGGACAGGGGGTTTTTCACCCCTCCACTTT. Its protein is CASSLGTGGFSPLHF.

The chain links TRBV28 to TRBJ2-5; 8 bases are shared with TRBD1. From germline, CDR1 is MDHEN and CDR2 SYDVKM. V trimming: 1 base; J trimming: 4 bases; junction bases outside the gene matches: 2. The CDR3 has 14 amino acids. Here the CDR3 reads CASSLSGQGETQYF. The CDR3 coding sequence is TGTGCCAGCAGTTTATCCGGACAGGGAGAGACCCAGTACTTC.

This clone was counted a few times. V is TRBV30 and J is TRBJ2-7, with D perhaps TRBD1 (6 bases). Trimming pared 1 base from V and 1 base from J, leaving 17 bases between. Germline V gene lookup returns CDR1 GTSNPN and CDR2 SVGIG (reference sequence). This CDR3 has 16 residues. The CDR3 loop is CAWSGGITGSSYEQYF. The CDR3 nucleotides read TGTGCCTGGAGTGGAGGGATCACAGGGTCATCCTACGAGCAGTACTTC.

The chain uses TRBV7-2 and TRBJ1-4, with 10 bases fitting TRBD1. Trimming at V came to 5 bases and at J to 2 bases, leaving 14 bases not matched to a gene. The CDR3 has 19 amino acids. Germline loops: CDR1 SGHTA, CDR2 FQGNSA. CDR3 sequence: CASSTLPGQGLSTNEKLFF. Here the CDR3 DNA reads TGTGCCAGCAGCACACTCCCGGGACAGGGGCTTTCCACTAATGAAAAACTGTTTTTT.

The chain uses TRBV6-1 and TRBJ2-2, with 8 bases identical to TRBD1. Germline-derived CDR1 and CDR2 are MNHNS and SASEGT. The V gene end was trimmed by 6 bases and the J gene end by 1 base; junction bases not matched to a gene: 4. The CDR3 is 15 residues long. The CDR3 loop reads CASRRQGLNTGELFF. The CDR3 nucleotides are TGTGCCAGCAGGAGACAGGGGTTGAACACCGGGGAGCTGTTTTTT.